This section outlines one TCR beta chain sequence together with its context. Its specificity is not known. Indicated treatment: oral pan-JAK inhibitor, 5-10 mg twice daily. Researchers took lesional scalp punch biopsies and peripheral blood from people who were alopecia areata patients. The CDR3 has 17 residues. Germline-derived CDR1 and CDR2 are MGHDK and SYGVNS. J gave up 2 bases and V 5 bases, and 13 bases lay outside the gene matches. The sample belongs to a study of CD8+ T cells in alopecia areata. After isolation, RNA underwent reverse transcription to generate cDNA as the sequencing template. Produced via immunoSEQ multiplex PCR; TCRdb's table is partial and in-frame only. Here the sample spans about 270,000 clones, 60% being singletons. Study-wide results and caveats: Scalp sequencing captures resident alphabeta T cells of normal skin too.

The receptor was derived from a human donor with alopecia areata. The source material was CD4+ T cells sorted from blood, sampled at week 52, from a patient treated with tofacitinib. This rearrangement joins TRBV25-1 to TRBJ1-2; TRBD1 matches at 8 bases. The chain's CDR3 is CASSSWTGPTLNYGYTF. The CDR3 DNA is TGTGCCAGCAGTTCCTGGACAGGGCCAACTCTCAACTATGGCTACACCTTC.